The following is a T cell receptor (beta chain) sequence with its context. Both CD45RO+ cells and CCR7-negative CD45RA+ TemRA cells were combined to make up CD8 memory. Germline lookup yields CDR1 MNHNY and CDR2 SVGAGI (reference sequence). This CDR3 comprises 15 residues. V gave up 5 bases and J gave up 5 bases; unmatched junction bases: 6. Generated by immunoSEQ multiplex PCR, the TCRdb table keeps only in-frame clones and is missing some. The sample has some 120,000 clones, around 65% seen once. These data originate in a study of shared clonotypes between healthy human individuals. This receptor was obtained from a woman in her 30s in good health. The rearrangement uses TRBV6-6 and TRBJ2-1; 10 positions match TRBD2. Sequencing was done on a sample of memory CD8+ T cells sorted from blood. Subset meaning: CD45RO+ cells pooled with CCR7-negative TemRA cells. CDR3 in amino acids: CASSRGTSVDNEQFF. CDR3 bases: TGTGCCAGCAGTCGCGGGACTAGCGTCGACAATGAGCAGTTCTTC.